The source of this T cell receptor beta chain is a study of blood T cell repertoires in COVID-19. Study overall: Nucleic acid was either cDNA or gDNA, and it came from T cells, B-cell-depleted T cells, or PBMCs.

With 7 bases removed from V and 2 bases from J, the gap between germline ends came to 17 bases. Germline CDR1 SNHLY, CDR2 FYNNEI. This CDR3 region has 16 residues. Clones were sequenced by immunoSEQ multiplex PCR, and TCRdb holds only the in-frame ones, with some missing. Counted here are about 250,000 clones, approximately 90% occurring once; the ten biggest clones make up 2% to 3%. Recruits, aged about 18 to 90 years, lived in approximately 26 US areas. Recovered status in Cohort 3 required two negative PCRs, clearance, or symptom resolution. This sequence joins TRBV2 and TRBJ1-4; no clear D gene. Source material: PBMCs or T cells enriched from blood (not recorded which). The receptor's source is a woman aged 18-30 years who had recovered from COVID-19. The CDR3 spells CASTGLFALTNEKLFF. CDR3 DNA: TGTGCCAGCACCGGTTTATTCGCCCTCACTAATGAAAAACTGTTTTTT.